Sequencing of this T cell receptor (beta chain) was carried out in a study of T cells in Graves' hyperthyroidism and ophthalmopathy. Using RNA transcripts as the source, TCR beta CDR3 regions were amplified. The primer set for the first-round RT-PCR of the TCR CDR3 was HTBI. TCRdb reanalysed the multiplex PCR reads using MiXCR and keeps one entry per CDR3 protein. The repertoire holds over 300,000 distinct CDR3 sequences, with over 11% as singletons. Trimming removed 0 bases at V and 0 bases at J, with 6 bases between. This CDR3 comprises 14 residues. The germline CDR1 and CDR2 sequences are LGHNA and YNFKEQ. Graves' hyperthyroidism was deemed stable absent ophthalmopathy progression within 18 months.

Sample: blood. The receptor was derived from a woman between 55 and 75 years old with Graves' hyperthyroidism. The rearrangement uses TRBV4-2 and TRBJ2-7; D is undetermined. CDR3 DNA: TGTGCCAGCAGCCAAGAGAAATTCTCCTACGAGCAGTACTTC. This sequence encodes CASSQEKFSYEQYF.